The rows below give T cell receptor beta chains drawn from one sample of a study of early T cells in non-severe SARS-CoV-2 infection. TCRdb re-called the 5' RACE reads through MiXCR, storing one row per CDR3 protein. The sample has over 45,000 distinct CDR3 sequences, 5.5% to 6.5% seen once. The sample consisted of whole blood. Receptors originate from an adult who was a healthcare worker with PCR-confirmed SARS-CoV-2 infection or an uninfected control (not recorded which). Each CDR3 is given with its conserved first and last residue.

14,TRBJ2-4,TRBV20-1,CSASSGGAGDIQYF
15,TRBJ1-2,TRBV18,CASSPTTGKNYGYTF
17,TRBJ2-3,TRBV20-1,CSAEGLAGGLGTDTQYF
14,TRBJ2-5,TRBV18,CASSPPGGGETQYF
13,TRBJ2-5,TRBV6-5,CASTAPLQETQYF
14,TRBJ2-7,TRBV15,CATSRDFGAKGQYF
14,TRBJ1-4,TRBV10-2,CASSSGTAFEKLFF
12,TRBJ1-1,TRBV7-9,CASSLSGVKAFF
16,TRBJ2-4,TRBV10-1,CASSESSSQDKNIQYF
14,TRBJ2-5,TRBV6-5,CASSYRRTEETQYF
13,TRBJ1-2,TRBV18,CASSPSQTYGYIF